Listed below are T cell receptor beta chains from one sample, sequenced in a study of blood T cells in healthy people across ages. MiXCR was run by TCRdb on the 5' RACE reads, yielding one entry per CDR3 protein. The repertoire consists of about 1.4 million distinct CDR3 sequences, with almost 60% occurring once and the leading ten covering 6.5% to 8%. Sequenced sample: blood. The receptors derive from a man younger than 30 in good health. Both conserved end residues are part of each CDR3. Each record gives: clone size, D gene, J gene, V gene, CDR3 DNA, CDR3 protein. D genes are given only for firm matches. A row's size may be missing; if present it is once, few, many or a size class.

clone_size: few; d_call: -; j_call: TRBJ2-1; v_call: TRBV7-2; cdr3_nt: TGTGCCAGCAGCCTTCCGGACAATGAGCAGTTCTTC; cdr3_aa: CASSLPDNEQFF
clone_size: -; d_call: -; j_call: TRBJ1-1; v_call: TRBV6-1; cdr3_nt: TGTGCCAGCAGCCCCTTCGGGGGCTGGGACACTGAAGCTTTCTTT; cdr3_aa: CASSPFGGWDTEAFF
clone_size: -; d_call: TRBD2; j_call: TRBJ2-1; v_call: TRBV20-1; cdr3_nt: TGCAGTGCTATAACTAGCGCCCCTGATGAGCAGTTCTTC; cdr3_aa: CSAITSAPDEQFF
clone_size: -; d_call: -; j_call: TRBJ2-1; v_call: TRBV28; cdr3_nt: TGTGTCACAGCGACTAGTATCTATAAGCAGTTCTTC; cdr3_aa: CVTATSIYKQFF
clone_size: -; d_call: -; j_call: TRBJ2-5; v_call: TRBV14; cdr3_nt: TGTGCCAGCAGCCAATCCGGGGAGGAGACCCAGTACTTC; cdr3_aa: CASSQSGEETQYF
clone_size: -; d_call: -; j_call: TRBJ2-7; v_call: TRBV20-1; cdr3_nt: TGCAGTGCTGCCGGGAACTCCTTTCCCTACGAGCGGTACTTC; cdr3_aa: CSAAGNSFPYERYF
clone_size: -; d_call: TRBD1; j_call: TRBJ1-5; v_call: TRBV27; cdr3_nt: TGTGCCAGCAGGCGACTGGGGACAGGGGTCAATCAGCCCCAGCATTTT; cdr3_aa: CASRRLGTGVNQPQHF
clone_size: -; d_call: -; j_call: TRBJ1-2; v_call: TRBV29-1; cdr3_nt: TGCAGCGTTGAAAGGCCCGACTATGGCTACACCTTC; cdr3_aa: CSVERPDYGYTF
clone_size: -; d_call: TRBD1; j_call: TRBJ2-7; v_call: TRBV6-2/TRBV6-3; cdr3_nt: TGTGCCAGCAGCCCCCCCGGACAGGTGGCCTACGAGCAGTACTTC; cdr3_aa: CASSPPGQVAYEQYF
clone_size: few; d_call: TRBD2; j_call: TRBJ2-5; v_call: TRBV20-1; cdr3_nt: TGCAGTGCCAACCTAGCGGTTCTAGAGACCCAGTACTTC; cdr3_aa: CSANLAVLETQYF
clone_size: -; d_call: -; j_call: TRBJ2-1; v_call: TRBV15; cdr3_nt: TGTGCCTTTGCAACCGGGACAAACTACAATGAGCAGTTCTTC; cdr3_aa: CAFATGTNYNEQFF
clone_size: -; d_call: TRBD2; j_call: TRBJ2-1; v_call: TRBV27; cdr3_nt: TGTGCCAGCAGATCACTCTGGACTAGCGGGAGGAATGAGCAGTTCTTC; cdr3_aa: CASRSLWTSGRNEQFF
clone_size: once; d_call: -; j_call: TRBJ2-5; v_call: TRBV25-1; cdr3_nt: TGTGCCAGCAGTTCCCCGGGGGCGCCGGTTGAGCAGTACTTC; cdr3_aa: CASSSPGAPVEQYF
clone_size: -; d_call: TRBD1; j_call: TRBJ2-1; v_call: TRBV10-2; cdr3_nt: TGCGCCAGCAATGGGGACAGGGGAATCTACAATGAGCAGTTCTTC; cdr3_aa: CASNGDRGIYNEQFF
clone_size: few; d_call: TRBD2; j_call: TRBJ2-5; v_call: TRBV20-1; cdr3_nt: TGCAGTGCTAGAGATCTGATAGCGGGAGTATACTGGGAGACCCAGTACTTC; cdr3_aa: CSARDLIAGVYWETQYF
clone_size: -; d_call: -; j_call: TRBJ2-7; v_call: TRBV20-1; cdr3_nt: TGCAGTGCTATTTTGGCGCGGTCAGGGCCCTACGAGCAGTACTTC; cdr3_aa: CSAILARSGPYEQYF
clone_size: -; d_call: -; j_call: TRBJ2-2; v_call: TRBV15; cdr3_nt: TGTGCCACCAGCAGAGGTGGTGATCGAGGATCGAACACCGGGGAGCTGTTTTTT; cdr3_aa: CATSRGGDRGSNTGELFF
clone_size: once; d_call: -; j_call: TRBJ2-5; v_call: TRBV3-1; cdr3_nt: TGTGCCAGCAGCCAATTGACGGGAGAGACCCAGTACTTC; cdr3_aa: CASSQLTGETQYF
clone_size: few; d_call: TRBD1; j_call: TRBJ2-5; v_call: TRBV29-1; cdr3_nt: TGCAGCGTTATCTGGGACAGGGTGATTAGGGAGACCCAGTACTTC; cdr3_aa: CSVIWDRVIRETQYF
clone_size: -; d_call: TRBD1; j_call: TRBJ1-4; v_call: TRBV7-6; cdr3_nt: TGTGCCAGCAGCCCAAAGACAGGGAACAATGAAAAACTGTTTTTT; cdr3_aa: CASSPKTGNNEKLFF
clone_size: -; d_call: TRBD2; j_call: TRBJ2-5; v_call: TRBV2; cdr3_nt: TGTGCCAGCAGTGAAGCGCCGCCCAGGGAGGGGACCCAGTACTTC; cdr3_aa: CASSEAPPREGTQYF
clone_size: -; d_call: -; j_call: TRBJ1-4; v_call: TRBV10-2; cdr3_nt: TGCGCCAGCAGTGAAAGGGAGGAAAAACTGTTTTTT; cdr3_aa: CASSEREEKLFF
clone_size: once; d_call: -; j_call: TRBJ1-1; v_call: TRBV6-2/TRBV6-3; cdr3_nt: TGTGCCAGCAGTTACCTCAATGGCGGAGCTTTCTTT; cdr3_aa: CASSYLNGGAFF
clone_size: few; d_call: TRBD2; j_call: TRBJ2-5; v_call: TRBV29-1; cdr3_nt: TGCAGCGTTGAAAAGCGGGGGGGCCTTACAGAAGAGCAGTACTTC; cdr3_aa: CSVEKRGGLTEEQYF
clone_size: -; d_call: -; j_call: TRBJ1-5; v_call: TRBV9; cdr3_nt: TGTGCCAGCAGCGGGACAGAAACAGGGCTAAATCAGCCCCAGCATTTT; cdr3_aa: CASSGTETGLNQPQHF
clone_size: -; d_call: -; j_call: TRBJ2-4; v_call: TRBV20-1; cdr3_nt: TGCAGTGCTAGAGATGTACGGGCGGACACCGGGGAGCTGTACTTC; cdr3_aa: CSARDVRADTGELYF
clone_size: few; d_call: -; j_call: TRBJ2-7; v_call: TRBV6-5; cdr3_nt: TGTGCCAGCAGACTACTAGGAGGGGACGAGCAGTACTTC; cdr3_aa: CASRLLGGDEQYF
clone_size: -; d_call: TRBD2; j_call: TRBJ2-3; v_call: TRBV6-5; cdr3_nt: TGTGCCAGCAGTACCCGGACTAGCGGGGGCTCCACGCAGTATTTT; cdr3_aa: CASSTRTSGGSTQYF
clone_size: few; d_call: -; j_call: TRBJ2-7; v_call: TRBV20-1; cdr3_nt: TGCAGTGCTTCTAGGGGGGCCAGCAACGAGCAGTACTTC; cdr3_aa: CSASRGASNEQYF
clone_size: once; d_call: -; j_call: TRBJ2-7; v_call: TRBV24-1; cdr3_nt: TGTGCCACCTCTGCGCAGGGGGGCGAGCAGTACTTC; cdr3_aa: CATSAQGGEQYF
clone_size: -; d_call: TRBD2; j_call: TRBJ2-1; v_call: TRBV27; cdr3_nt: TGTGCCAGCTTAGTTACTCTAGCGGGATTCTGCAATGAGCAGTTCTTC; cdr3_aa: CASLVTLAGFCNEQFF
clone_size: -; d_call: -; j_call: TRBJ1-2; v_call: TRBV20-1; cdr3_nt: TGCAGTGCTAGAGCGTTGATTAACTATGGCTACACCTTC; cdr3_aa: CSARALINYGYTF
clone_size: -; d_call: TRBD2; j_call: TRBJ2-3; v_call: TRBV5-6; cdr3_nt: TGTGCCAGCAGCTCATGGGGGGGGTCCACAGATACGCAGTATTTT; cdr3_aa: CASSSWGGSTDTQYF
clone_size: few; d_call: TRBD2; j_call: TRBJ2-1; v_call: TRBV29-1; cdr3_nt: TGCAGCGTTGAGGAGAGCGGGAGTTTTTACAATGAGCAGTTCTTC; cdr3_aa: CSVEESGSFYNEQFF
clone_size: few; d_call: -; j_call: TRBJ2-5; v_call: TRBV4-1; cdr3_nt: TGCGCCAGCAGCCACCAGACCTCAGGGGAACAAGAGACCCAGTACTTC; cdr3_aa: CASSHQTSGEQETQYF
clone_size: -; d_call: -; j_call: TRBJ2-3; v_call: TRBV6-2/TRBV6-3; cdr3_nt: TGTGCCAGCAGTCTACCCTCGAAAGCGGATACGCAGTATTTT; cdr3_aa: CASSLPSKADTQYF
clone_size: -; d_call: TRBD2; j_call: TRBJ2-1; v_call: TRBV20-1; cdr3_nt: TGCAGCGGGACTAGCGGGAGGGCCGTCGGCAATGAGCAGTTCTTC; cdr3_aa: CSGTSGRAVGNEQFF
clone_size: -; d_call: -; j_call: TRBJ2-5; v_call: TRBV20-1; cdr3_nt: TGCAGTGCTAGAGACTCCCGGGGTTGGCCAGAGACCCAGTACTTC; cdr3_aa: CSARDSRGWPETQYF
clone_size: -; d_call: -; j_call: TRBJ1-6; v_call: TRBV7-9; cdr3_nt: TGTGCCAGCAGCTCATCTTACTTCGGGTCGGCACCCCTCCACTTT; cdr3_aa: CASSSSYFGSAPLHF
clone_size: -; d_call: -; j_call: TRBJ1-5; v_call: TRBV6-1; cdr3_nt: TGTGCCAGCAGTCCCCGAACTAATCAGCCCCAGCATTTT; cdr3_aa: CASSPRTNQPQHF
clone_size: -; d_call: -; j_call: TRBJ2-2; v_call: TRBV24-1; cdr3_nt: TGTGCCACCAGCCCCCAGACCGGGGAGCTGTTTTTT; cdr3_aa: CATSPQTGELFF
clone_size: -; d_call: -; j_call: TRBJ1-5; v_call: TRBV4-3; cdr3_nt: TGCGCCAGCAGCCAAGATCGGATACACAATCAGCCCCAGCATTTT; cdr3_aa: CASSQDRIHNQPQHF
clone_size: -; d_call: TRBD2; j_call: TRBJ2-1; v_call: TRBV20-1; cdr3_nt: TGCAGTGCTAGCACTATAGCGGGGGGCCCCTACAATGAGCAGTTCTTC; cdr3_aa: CSASTIAGGPYNEQFF
clone_size: -; d_call: -; j_call: TRBJ2-3; v_call: TRBV5-1; cdr3_nt: TGCGCCAGCAGCTTGGATGGACAGGACTACACAGATACGCAGTATTTT; cdr3_aa: CASSLDGQDYTDTQYF
clone_size: -; d_call: -; j_call: TRBJ2-1; v_call: TRBV10-3; cdr3_nt: TGTGCCATCAGTGAGTTGGCAGTCCAAACCTACAATGAGCAGTTCTTC; cdr3_aa: CAISELAVQTYNEQFF
clone_size: -; d_call: -; j_call: TRBJ2-1; v_call: TRBV6-2/TRBV6-3; cdr3_nt: TGTGCCGCGGGGATCTACAATGAGCAGTTCTTC; cdr3_aa: CAAGIYNEQFF
clone_size: -; d_call: -; j_call: TRBJ2-1; v_call: TRBV12-3/TRBV12-4; cdr3_nt: TGTGCCAGCAGTCCCCAATTGGCGACTGTTGGTGAGCAGTTCTTC; cdr3_aa: CASSPQLATVGEQFF
clone_size: -; d_call: -; j_call: TRBJ1-1; v_call: TRBV20-1; cdr3_nt: TGCAGTGCTCCTGACAGGAGTAACACTGAAGCTTTCTTT; cdr3_aa: CSAPDRSNTEAFF
clone_size: -; d_call: TRBD2; j_call: TRBJ2-7; v_call: TRBV20-1; cdr3_nt: TGCAGTGGACGCGGGACTAGCGGGAACGAGCAGTACTTC; cdr3_aa: CSGRGTSGNEQYF
clone_size: -; d_call: -; j_call: TRBJ2-7; v_call: TRBV2; cdr3_nt: TGTACCAAGCAACAAGTACGGAGCTCCTACGAGCAGTACTTC; cdr3_aa: CTKQQVRSSYEQYF
clone_size: -; d_call: -; j_call: TRBJ2-7; v_call: TRBV27; cdr3_nt: TGTGCCAGCAGTGCTTGGACAGCCTACGAGCAGTACTTC; cdr3_aa: CASSAWTAYEQYF
clone_size: -; d_call: TRBD1; j_call: TRBJ2-5; v_call: TRBV25-1; cdr3_nt: TGTGCCAGCAGGGTCACAGGGGTGTTTCGGGAGACCCAGTACTTC; cdr3_aa: CASRVTGVFRETQYF
clone_size: once; d_call: TRBD1; j_call: TRBJ1-2; v_call: TRBV29-1; cdr3_nt: TGCAGCGCTTTGACAGGGGACTACTATGGCTACACCTTC; cdr3_aa: CSALTGDYYGYTF